One sample yielded the 19 T cell receptor beta chains listed below, sequenced in a study of blood T cells in healthy people across ages (dated by TCRdb to the mid-2010s). Receptor libraries were prepared by 5' RACE. The sequencer listed for this sample is Illumina HiSeq 2500. A second PCR of roughly 6 to 11 cycles was run with a J-beta primer mix and a sample-barcoded 5' primer. In-frame beta chains were kept once TCRdb had trimmed the public reads at Q25 with fastp and called clones with MiXCR. Rows with a matching CDR3 protein are joined into one entry that keeps the most common DNA and genes. The sample records about 600,000 distinct CDR3 sequences, around 50% of which are singletons. Together, the top ten hold about 26% of the sample. The sequenced sample was blood. All receptors derive from a man aged 80 or over in good health.

This clonotype was seen more than once but under ten times. V and J are TRBV5-1 and TRBJ2-5; D gene uncertain. V was trimmed by 0 bases and J by 4 bases, leaving 13 bases between them. The CDR3 is 15 residues long. CDR1 is SGHRS, CDR2 YFSETQ, per germline. DNA of the CDR3: TGCGCCAGCAGCTTGGGGGGTTGGCAGCGAGAGACCCAGTACTTC. Amino acids: CASSLGGWQRETQYF.

V usage is TRBV29-1 and J usage is TRBJ2-7; perhaps TRBD1 as D (5 bases). The V and J ends lost 7 bases and 5 bases respectively, with 15 bases between them. CDR1 is SQVTM and CDR2 is ANQGSEA in the germline V gene. The CDR3 contains 12 residues. This CDR3 is CSAAPTRDEQYF. In DNA, the CDR3 is TGCAGCGCCGCCCCGACCAGGGACGAGCAGTACTTC.

This clonotype was detected a few times. The CDR3 spells CASSLGDRETQYF. CDR3 nucleotides: TGCGCCAGCAGCTTGGGGGACCGGGAGACCCAGTACTTC. The genes are TRBV5-1 and TRBJ2-5; tentatively, D is TRBD1 or TRBD2 (5 bases each). The CDR3 covers 13 residues. Per germline, CDR1 SGHRS and CDR2 YFSETQ. The V end lost 0 bases, the J end lost 5 bases, and 8 bases lay between the germline ends.

The chain combines TRBV25-1 with TRBJ2-7; 7 bases agree with TRBD1. The CDR3 is 13 residues long. Germline CDR1 MGHDK, CDR2 SYGVNS. With V trimmed by 8 bases and J by 9 bases, 13 bases remained unmatched. The CDR3 reads CASGPSGQARQYF. The CDR3 bases are TGTGCCAGCGGACCCTCCGGACAGGCTCGGCAGTACTTC.

The CDR3 nucleotides read TGTGCCAGCAGCCCACAAACCGCGGGGGGAGATACGCAGTATTTT. Protein: CASSPQTAGGDTQYF. The chain couples TRBV7-9 to TRBJ2-3; 8 positions match TRBD2. The germline V gene has CDR1 SEHNR and CDR2 FQNEAQ (reference sequence). The CDR3 sequence is 15 residues long. V shed 5 bases and J 5 bases; nucleotides not matched to a gene: 9.

J is TRBJ2-1 and V is TRBV6-6; a weak D match, TRBD2 (7 bases). The end of the DNA is better explained by TRBJ2-7, so the J call may be wrong. This CDR3 comprises 17 residues. Germline loops: CDR1 MNHNY, CDR2 SVGAGI (reference sequence). CDR3 amino acids: CASSYVYRGGSYNEQYF. The CDR3 DNA is TGTGCCAGCAGTTACGTATATAGGGGGGGCTCCTACAATGAGCAGTACTTC.

The J gene is TRBJ2-7, the V gene TRBV28; 8 positions match TRBD2. CDR3 size: 15 residues. With 5 bases clipped from V and 1 base from J, the junction kept 7 bases outside the gene matches. CDR1 is MDHEN, CDR2 SYDVKM, per germline. CDR3 coding DNA: TGTGCCAGCAGTCCTTTACTAGCGGAGTCCTACGAGCAGTACTTC. Its translation is CASSPLLAESYEQYF.

The chain combines TRBV4-3 with TRBJ2-2, with 8 bases matching TRBD1. V shed 4 bases and J 4 bases; nucleotides not matched to a gene: 8. Looked up from germline, CDR1 is LGHNA and CDR2 is YSLEER. CDR3 length equals 16 residues. DNA for the CDR3: TGCGCCAGCAGCCGAGGACAGGGCGGTGGCACCGGGGAGCTGTTTTTT. Its translation: CASSRGQGGGTGELFF.

J is TRBJ2-4 and V is TRBV5-1; possibly TRBD1 for D (6 bases). TRBJ2-7 matches the DNA end more closely, so the J call is doubtful. CDR1 and CDR2 from the germline V gene are SGHRS and YFSETQ. This CDR3 is 14 amino acids long. CDR3 loop: CASSSKGVAYEQYF. CDR3 DNA sequence: TGCGCCAGCAGCTCTAAGGGGGTCGCCTACGAGCAGTACTTC.

This clonotype appeared a few times. The V and J genes are TRBV3-1 and TRBJ2-1, with TRBD1 as a possible D gene (5 bases). This CDR3 region has 15 residues. Germline loops: CDR1 LGHDT, CDR2 YNNKEL (reference sequence). Trimming shortened V by 3 bases and J by 2 bases, and 11 bases separated the two germline ends. The CDR3, as DNA: TGTGCCAGCAGCCAGCAGGCAGGGACCTACAATGAGCAGTTCTTC. The encoded protein is CASSQQAGTYNEQFF.

This clonotype was observed a few times. The CDR3 is CASSLEGGGQYQETQYF. The CDR3 nucleotides are TGCGCCAGCAGCTTGGAAGGCGGGGGGCAGTACCAAGAGACCCAGTACTTC. The V call is TRBV5-1, the J call TRBJ2-5, with TRBD2 identical over 8 bases. V gave up 0 bases and J gave up 0 bases; unmatched junction bases: 7. Germline lookup yields CDR1 SGHRS and CDR2 YFSETQ. The CDR3 is 17 residues long.

There are a few counts of this clonotype. The V gene is TRBV10-3, the J gene TRBJ1-6; no definite D call. The CDR3 has 15 amino acids. Germline CDR1 reads ENHRY; CDR2 reads SYGVKD. Trimming removed 6 bases at V and 4 bases at J, with 13 bases between. CDR3 in DNA: TGTGCCATCAGAGGAAGAAACAGTTATAATTCACCCCTCCACTTT. Translating it yields CAIRGRNSYNSPLHF.

J is TRBJ2-3 and V is TRBV20-1; TRBD2 matches 12 bases. This CDR3 spans 15 amino acids. The J segment lost 3 bases and the V segment lost 6 bases, leaving 7 bases of the junction unmatched. In germline, CDR1 is DFQATT, CDR2 SNEGSKA (reference sequence). The chain's CDR3 is CSASGLAGKTDTQYF. As DNA, the CDR3 is TGCAGTGCCTCTGGACTAGCGGGAAAGACAGATACGCAGTATTTT.

The V gene is TRBV5-1, the J gene TRBJ1-5; D unclear. The CDR3 is 15 residues long. The germline CDR1 and CDR2 sequences are SGHRS and YFSETQ. Trimming took off 1 base at V and 2 bases at J, with 10 bases between the two ends. The CDR3 spells CASSLWGGGNQPQHF. For the CDR3, the DNA is TGCGCCAGCAGCTTGTGGGGTGGGGGCAATCAGCCCCAGCATTTT. The whole variable domain, remainder taken from reference TRBV5-1 and TRBJ1-5, is KAGVTQTPRYLIKTRGQQVTLSCSPISGHRSVSWYQQTPGQGLQFLFEYFSETQRNKGNFPGRFSGRQFSNSRSEMNVSTLELGDSALYLCASSLWGGGNQPQHFGDGTRLSIL.

The genes are TRBV7-2 and TRBJ2-5; possible D gene TRBD2, 5 bases. The ends were cut back, 4 bases at V and 2 bases at J, with 11 bases in the middle. CDR1 and CDR2 (germline): SGHTA, FQGNSA. The CDR3 sequence is 14 residues long. The CDR3 spells CASSSSGFQETQYF. The CDR3 region has the DNA TGTGCCAGCAGCTCCTCGGGGTTTCAAGAGACCCAGTACTTC.

The chain has TRBV28 and TRBJ2-6; no firm D call. The ends were cut back, 4 bases at V and 0 bases at J, with 10 bases in the middle. From germline, CDR1 is MDHEN and CDR2 SYDVKM. The CDR3 extends over 16 amino acids. The CDR3 sequence: CASSSGRSSGANVLTF. DNA for the CDR3: TGTGCCAGCAGTTCCGGGCGGAGCTCTGGGGCCAACGTCCTGACTTTC.

This clonotype was found a few times. The chain has TRBV6-2 or TRBV6-3 and TRBJ2-5; D possibly corresponds to TRBD1 (5 bases). Gene TRBJ2-7 matches the end of the DNA better, so the J call may be wrong. Germline V gives CDR1 MNHEY, CDR2 SVGEGT. The CDR3 totals 14 residues. The chain's CDR3 is CASTVQGFYYEQYF. DNA for the CDR3: TGTGCCAGCACCGTGCAGGGTTTCTACTACGAGCAGTACTTC.

This chain links TRBV20-1 with TRBJ2-1; D is unclear. The better agreement between TRBJ2-7 and the DNA end casts doubt on the J call. This CDR3 contains 15 residues. The germline V gene has CDR1 DFQATT and CDR2 SNEGSKA (reference sequence). In DNA form, the CDR3 reads TGCAGTGCGCCCTTCTACGGTGGCCTTTACAATGAGCAGTACTTC. Protein product: CSAPFYGGLYNEQYF.

The chain links TRBV18 to TRBJ2-1; possibly TRBD1 or TRBD2 for D (5 bases each). V was pared by 3 bases and J by 8 bases, with 23 bases between. There are 17 residues in the CDR3. Germline V gene sequence: CDR1 KGHSH, CDR2 LQKENI. CDR3 DNA sequence: TGTGCCAGCTCACCTATACAGTTGGGAGCAGGGTCCGATGAGCAGTTCTTC. Translated: CASSPIQLGAGSDEQFF.